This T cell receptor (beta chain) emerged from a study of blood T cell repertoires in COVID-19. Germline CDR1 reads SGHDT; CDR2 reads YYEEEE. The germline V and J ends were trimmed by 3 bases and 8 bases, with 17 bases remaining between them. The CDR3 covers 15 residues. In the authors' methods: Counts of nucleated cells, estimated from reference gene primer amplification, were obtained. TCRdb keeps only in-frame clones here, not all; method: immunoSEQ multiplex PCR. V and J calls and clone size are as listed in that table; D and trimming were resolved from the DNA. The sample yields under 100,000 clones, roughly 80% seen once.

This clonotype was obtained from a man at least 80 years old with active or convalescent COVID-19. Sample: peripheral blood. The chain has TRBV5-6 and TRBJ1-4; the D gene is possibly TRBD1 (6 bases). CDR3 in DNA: TGTGCCAGCAGCTCCCCGGACAGCGGGGGAGAAAAACTGTTTTTT. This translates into CASSSPDSGGEKLFF.